This T cell receptor (beta chain) appears in the sequencing data of a study of cytomegalovirus exposure and HLA in healthy donors. The sample holds one count of this clone. Its antigen is undetermined. The PCR was carried out with 60 Vbeta primers and 13 Jbeta primers. Original analysis: As a later analysis found, there were 70 million to 100 million unique TCR beta chains, of which roughly 11 million were shared. Generated by immunoSEQ multiplex PCR, the TCRdb table keeps only in-frame clones and is missing some. The D gene and trimming were derived from the DNA, and the V and J assignments and clone size from that table. The repertoire holds around 280,000 clones, with about 87% as singletons. Whole-study results and caveats: Per a later analysis, HLA-associated TCR beta chains showed more clonal expansion than other, equally common TCR beta chains. In vitro confirmation showed a few CMV-associated chains to be CMV antigen specific. Several of the most significant clusters were apparently associated with common viral pathogens in a later analysis.

The sequenced sample consisted of PBMCs. This TCR came from a woman between 18 and 29 years old in good health and CMV-seronegative.

The CDR3 region is CASSSVSRGGLQETQYF. The CDR3 nucleotides read TGTGCCAGCAGCTCAGTATCCCGCGGGGGGCTGCAAGAGACCCAGTACTTC. The V gene is TRBV7-9, the J gene TRBJ2-5; 8 nucleotides align to TRBD2. CDR1 is SEHNR and CDR2 is FQNEAQ in the germline V gene (reference sequence). CDR3 length: 17 residues. Trimming cost V 4 bases and J 2 bases; bases outside gene matches: 12.